A selection of T cell receptor beta chains follows, all from one sample in a study of blood T cell repertoires in COVID-19. TCRdb's copy holds only in-frame clones and misses some; the assay was immunoSEQ multiplex PCR. Of some 57,000 clones in the sample, about 91% are singletons; the top ten hold 5.5% to 6.5%. Sequenced input: peripheral blood. The origin of the receptors is a man aged 50-59 years with active COVID-19. CDR3s include the opening cysteine and the closing phenylalanine or tryptophan. The order of the fields is D gene, V gene, CDR3 protein. The D gene is left open where the match is weak.

.,TRBV18,CASSTSQVGNEQFF
.,TRBV24-1,CATSDLTVHLDTQYF
TRBD2,TRBV5-1,CASSLGLVGETQYF
TRBD1,TRBV4-1,CASSPIPSTGGLRQPQHF
.,TRBV15,CATSRDHTGNNSPLHF
TRBD2,TRBV3-1/TRBV3-2,CASSLGLAGGGTQYF
.,TRBV7-9,CASSLGADTRYGYTF
.,TRBV19,CASSPRAGASPEAFF
TRBD2,TRBV19,CASSIVGRGRSAKNIQYF
TRBD2,TRBV29-1,CSVLLAGGYTDTQYF
.,TRBV5-4,CASSLEGTQYF
.,TRBV6-2/TRBV6-3,CASSYSAGGDVEPQHF
.,TRBV5-6,CASSLRGTEAFF
.,TRBV30,CAWTSNLVFTEAFF
.,TRBV5-4,CASSSGGLNTDTQYF
TRBD1,TRBV7-2,CASSLAGTVDLGYTF
.,TRBV15,CATSSRLAYGYTF
.,TRBV13,CASSSTENYGYTF
.,TRBV28,CASSLGRGNTEAFF
.,TRBV5-4,CASSLAGPGDPYNEQFF
.,TRBV14,CASSQGGPNTEAFF
.,TRBV5-5,CASSNGLDTGELFF
.,TRBV7-6,CASSLRRGANEKLFF
.,TRBV5-1,CASSLVGGHTDTQYF
.,TRBV2,CASSMNRPVNTEAFF
.,TRBV10-3,CAISPVSYEQYF
TRBD1,TRBV14,CASSQGQSYGYTF
.,TRBV10-2,CASGQGIYNEQFF
.,TRBV10-3,CAISESGLSGYTF
TRBD2,TRBV29-1,CSVEGGRGNEQYF
TRBD1,TRBV9,CASSTTGGAGYGYTF
TRBD1,TRBV29-1,CSVDDTTTGMETQYF
TRBD2,TRBV18,CASSPAASGGAVTDTQYF
TRBD2,TRBV7-2,CASSFDGTSKTQYF
TRBD2,TRBV7-2,CASSDRTSGRGYEQYF
.,TRBV18,CASSSTGIQPQHF
.,TRBV3-1/TRBV3-2,CASSQAGLNRGQPQHF
.,TRBV5-1,CASSLIAAYNEQFF
TRBD2,TRBV4-1,CASSRASGRAAGQETQYF
.,TRBV14,CASSPMAGLRNEQFF
.,TRBV3-1/TRBV3-2,CASSLSGGDTEAFF
TRBD2,TRBV3-1/TRBV3-2,CASSQDGGTRRREQFF
.,TRBV28,CASSLLSGNTGELFF
.,TRBV2,CASSPSPGGGNTIYF
.,TRBV4-1,CASSPTLTYTQYF
TRBD2,TRBV4-2,CASSQATSVGTGELFF
TRBD1,TRBV7-2,CASSLVWTGTDNEQFF
.,TRBV15,CATSREGTYSYEQYF
.,TRBV15,CATSRDRSGAHEQYF
.,TRBV6-2/TRBV6-3,CASSRPLVGATYEQYF
.,TRBV3-1/TRBV3-2,CASSQVAGYTDTQYF
TRBD1,TRBV5-4,CASSLGGQGKNTEAFF
.,TRBV5-1,CASSLRGFTVNTGELFF
TRBD1,TRBV4-2,CASSQDGAGGAGDTQYF
.,TRBV15,CATSRVRGSGNTIYF
.,TRBV6-5,CATTGQNTEAFF
TRBD1,TRBV15,CATREAGTGVPAEQFF
.,TRBV6-6,CASSHRDGRYTEAFF
TRBD1,TRBV7-9,CASSWMTGGEQYF